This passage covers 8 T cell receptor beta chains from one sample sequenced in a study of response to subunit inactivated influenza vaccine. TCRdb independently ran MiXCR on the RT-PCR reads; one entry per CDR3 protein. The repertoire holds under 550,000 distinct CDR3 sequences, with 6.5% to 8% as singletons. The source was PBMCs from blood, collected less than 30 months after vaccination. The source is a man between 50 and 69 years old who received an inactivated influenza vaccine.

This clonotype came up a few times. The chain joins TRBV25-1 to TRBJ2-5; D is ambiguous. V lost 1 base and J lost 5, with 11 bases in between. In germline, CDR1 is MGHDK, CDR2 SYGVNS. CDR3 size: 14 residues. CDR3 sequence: CASSEFKGGETQYF. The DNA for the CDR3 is TGTGCCAGCAGTGAATTTAAGGGTGGCGAGACCCAGTACTTC.

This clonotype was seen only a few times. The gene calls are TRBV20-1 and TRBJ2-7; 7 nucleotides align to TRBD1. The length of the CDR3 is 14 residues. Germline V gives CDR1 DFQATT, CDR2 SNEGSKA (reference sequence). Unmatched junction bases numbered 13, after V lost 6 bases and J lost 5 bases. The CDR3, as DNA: TGCAGTGCCAGCAAAACAGGGGATACGAACGAGCAGTACTTC. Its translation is CSASKTGDTNEQYF.

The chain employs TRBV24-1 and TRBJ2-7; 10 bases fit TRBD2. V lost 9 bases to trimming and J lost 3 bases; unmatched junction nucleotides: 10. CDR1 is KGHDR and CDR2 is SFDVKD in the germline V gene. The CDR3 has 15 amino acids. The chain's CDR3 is CATAGGTSESYEQYF. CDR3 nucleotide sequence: TGTGCCACCGCGGGGGGGACTAGCGAGAGCTACGAGCAGTACTTC.

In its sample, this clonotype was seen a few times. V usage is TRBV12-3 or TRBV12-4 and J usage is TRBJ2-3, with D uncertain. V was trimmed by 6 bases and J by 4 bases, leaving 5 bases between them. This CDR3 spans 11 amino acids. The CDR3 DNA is TGTGCCAGCAGCGCGGCAGATACGCAGTATTTT. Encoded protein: CASSAADTQYF.

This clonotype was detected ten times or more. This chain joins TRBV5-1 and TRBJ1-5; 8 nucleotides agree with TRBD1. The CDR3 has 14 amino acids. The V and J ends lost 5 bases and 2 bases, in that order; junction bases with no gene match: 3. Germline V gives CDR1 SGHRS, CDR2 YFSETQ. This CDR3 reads CASSQGAGNQPQHF. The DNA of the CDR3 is TGCGCCAGCAGTCAGGGGGCGGGCAATCAGCCCCAGCATTTT.

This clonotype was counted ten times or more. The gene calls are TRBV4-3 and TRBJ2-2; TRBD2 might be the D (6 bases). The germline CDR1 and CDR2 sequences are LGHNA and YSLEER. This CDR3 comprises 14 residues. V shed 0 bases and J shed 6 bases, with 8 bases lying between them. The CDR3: CASSQEWGAGELFF. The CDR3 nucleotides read TGCGCCAGCAGCCAAGAATGGGGGGCCGGGGAGCTGTTTTTT.

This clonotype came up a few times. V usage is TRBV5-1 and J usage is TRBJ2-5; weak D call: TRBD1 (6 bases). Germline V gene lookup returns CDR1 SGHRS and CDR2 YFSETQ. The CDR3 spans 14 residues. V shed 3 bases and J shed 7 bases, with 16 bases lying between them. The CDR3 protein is CASSSLGPTGTQYF. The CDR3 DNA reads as TGCGCCAGCAGCTCTCTCGGGCCGACAGGGACCCAGTACTTC. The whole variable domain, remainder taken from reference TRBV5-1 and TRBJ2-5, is KAGVTQTPRYLIKTRGQQVTLSCSPISGHRSVSWYQQTPGQGLQFLFEYFSETQRNKGNFPGRFSGRQFSNSRSEMNVSTLELGDSALYLCASSSLGPTGTQYFGPGTRLLVL.

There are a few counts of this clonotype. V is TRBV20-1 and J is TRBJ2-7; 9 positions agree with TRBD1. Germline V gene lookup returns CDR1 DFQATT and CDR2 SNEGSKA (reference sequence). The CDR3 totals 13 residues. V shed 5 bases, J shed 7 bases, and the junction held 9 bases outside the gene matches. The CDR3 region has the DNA TGCAGTGCTGCTGGGGACAGGGTGGGGGAGCAGTACTTC. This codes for CSAAGDRVGEQYF.